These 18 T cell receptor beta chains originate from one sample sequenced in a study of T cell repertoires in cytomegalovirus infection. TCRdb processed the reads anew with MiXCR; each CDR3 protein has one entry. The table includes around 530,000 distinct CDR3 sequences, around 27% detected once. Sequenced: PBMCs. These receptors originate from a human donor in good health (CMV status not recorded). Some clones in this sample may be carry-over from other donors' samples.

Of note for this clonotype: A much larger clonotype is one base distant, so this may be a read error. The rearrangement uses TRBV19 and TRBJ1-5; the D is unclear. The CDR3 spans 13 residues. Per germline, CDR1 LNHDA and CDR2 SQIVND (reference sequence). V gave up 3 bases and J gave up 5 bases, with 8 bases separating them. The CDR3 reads CASSIQLHQPQHF. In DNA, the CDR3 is TGTGCCAGTAGTATCCAATTGCATCAGCCCCAGCATTTT.

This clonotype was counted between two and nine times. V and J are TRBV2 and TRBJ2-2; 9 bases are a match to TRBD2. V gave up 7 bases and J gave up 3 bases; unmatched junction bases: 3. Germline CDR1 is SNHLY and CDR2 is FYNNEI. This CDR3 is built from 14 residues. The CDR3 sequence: CASKTSGHTGELFF. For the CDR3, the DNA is TGTGCCAGCAAGACTAGCGGACACACCGGGGAGCTGTTTTTT.

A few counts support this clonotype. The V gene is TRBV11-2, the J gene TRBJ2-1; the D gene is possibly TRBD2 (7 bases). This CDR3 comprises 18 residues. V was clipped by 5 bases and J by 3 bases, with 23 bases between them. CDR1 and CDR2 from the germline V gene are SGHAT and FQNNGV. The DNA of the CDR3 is TGTGCCAGCAGCCCTAAAGGGGGGGCAGGGTGGTTCTACAATGAGCAGTTCTTC. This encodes CASSPKGGAGWFYNEQFF.

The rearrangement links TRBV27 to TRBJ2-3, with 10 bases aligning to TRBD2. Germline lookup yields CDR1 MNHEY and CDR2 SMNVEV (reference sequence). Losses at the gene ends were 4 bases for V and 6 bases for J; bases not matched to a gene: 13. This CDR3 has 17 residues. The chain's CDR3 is CASSSNRASGRGDTQYF. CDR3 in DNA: TGTGCCAGCAGTTCGAACAGGGCTAGCGGGAGAGGGGATACGCAGTATTTT.

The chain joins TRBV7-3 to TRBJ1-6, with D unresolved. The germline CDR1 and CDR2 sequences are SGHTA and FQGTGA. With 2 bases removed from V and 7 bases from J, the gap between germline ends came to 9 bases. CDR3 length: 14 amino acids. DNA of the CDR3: TGTGCCAGCAGCTTAGGACGGAAAAATTCACCCCTCCACTTT. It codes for CASSLGRKNSPLHF.

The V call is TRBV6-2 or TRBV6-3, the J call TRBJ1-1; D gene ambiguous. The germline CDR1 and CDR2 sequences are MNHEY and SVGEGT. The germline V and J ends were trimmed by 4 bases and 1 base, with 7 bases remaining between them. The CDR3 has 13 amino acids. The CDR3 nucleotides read TGTGCCAGCAGTTGGAGGCCGAACACTGAAGCTTTCTTT. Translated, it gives CASSWRPNTEAFF.

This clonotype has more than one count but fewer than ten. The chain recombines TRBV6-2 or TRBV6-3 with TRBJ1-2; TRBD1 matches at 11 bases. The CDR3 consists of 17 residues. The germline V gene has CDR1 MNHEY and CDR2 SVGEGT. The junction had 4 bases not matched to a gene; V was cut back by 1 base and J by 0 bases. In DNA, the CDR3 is TGTGCCAGCAGTTACTTCGGGACAGGGGGAGCTAACTATGGCTACACCTTC. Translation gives CASSYFGTGGANYGYTF.

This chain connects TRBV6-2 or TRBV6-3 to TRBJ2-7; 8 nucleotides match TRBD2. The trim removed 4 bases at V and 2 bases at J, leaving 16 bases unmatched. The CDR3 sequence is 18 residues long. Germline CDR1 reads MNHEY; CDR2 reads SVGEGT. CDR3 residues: CASSFTSTTSGGTYEQYF. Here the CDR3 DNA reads TGTGCCAGCAGTTTTACGTCGACTACTAGCGGAGGAACCTACGAGCAGTACTTC.

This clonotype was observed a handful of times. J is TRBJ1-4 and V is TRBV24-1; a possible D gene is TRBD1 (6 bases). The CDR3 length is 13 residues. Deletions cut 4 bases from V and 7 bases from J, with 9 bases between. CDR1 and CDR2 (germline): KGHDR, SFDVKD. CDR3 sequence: CATSDNRVEKLFF. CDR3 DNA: TGTGCCACCAGTGACAACAGGGTTGAAAAACTGTTTTTT.

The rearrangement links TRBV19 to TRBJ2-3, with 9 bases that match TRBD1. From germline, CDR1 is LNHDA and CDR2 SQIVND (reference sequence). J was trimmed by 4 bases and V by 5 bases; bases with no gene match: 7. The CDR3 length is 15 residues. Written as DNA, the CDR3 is TGTGCCAGTAGTCCCCGGGACAGGGATGCAGATACGCAGTATTTT. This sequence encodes CASSPRDRDADTQYF.

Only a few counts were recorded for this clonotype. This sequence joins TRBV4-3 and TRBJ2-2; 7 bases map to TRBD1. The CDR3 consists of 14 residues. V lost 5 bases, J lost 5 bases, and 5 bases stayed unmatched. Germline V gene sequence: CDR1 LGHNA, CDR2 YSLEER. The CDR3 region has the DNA TGCGCCAGCAGCAACAGGGGCGGTACCGGGGAGCTGTTTTTT. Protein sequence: CASSNRGGTGELFF.

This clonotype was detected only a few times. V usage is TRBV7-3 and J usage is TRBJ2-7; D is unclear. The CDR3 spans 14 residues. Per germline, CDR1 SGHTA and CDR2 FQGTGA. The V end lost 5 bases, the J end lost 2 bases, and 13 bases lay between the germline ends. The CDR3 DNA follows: TGTGCCAGCAGCCCTCTATCTGGGCCCTACGAGCAGTACTTC. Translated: CASSPLSGPYEQYF.

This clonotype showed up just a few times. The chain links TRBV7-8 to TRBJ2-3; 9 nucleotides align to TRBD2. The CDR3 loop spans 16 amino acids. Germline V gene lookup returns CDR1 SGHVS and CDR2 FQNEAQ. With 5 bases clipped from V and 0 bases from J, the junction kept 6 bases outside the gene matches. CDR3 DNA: TGTGCCAGCAGCCCCTTAGCGGGAGAGAGCACAGATACGCAGTATTTT. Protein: CASSPLAGESTDTQYF.

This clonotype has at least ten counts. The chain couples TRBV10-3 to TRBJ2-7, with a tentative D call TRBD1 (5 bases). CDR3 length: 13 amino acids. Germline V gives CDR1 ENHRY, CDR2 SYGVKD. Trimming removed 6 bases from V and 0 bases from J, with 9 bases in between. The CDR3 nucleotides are TGTGCCATCAGGAAACAGGACTCCTACGAGCAGTACTTC. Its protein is CAIRKQDSYEQYF.

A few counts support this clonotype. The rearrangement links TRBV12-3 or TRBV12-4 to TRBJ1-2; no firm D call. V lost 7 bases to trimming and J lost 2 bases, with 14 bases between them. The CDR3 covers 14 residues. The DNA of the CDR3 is TGTGCCAGCACCCGGACGGACCGAAACTATGGCTACACCTTC. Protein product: CASTRTDRNYGYTF.

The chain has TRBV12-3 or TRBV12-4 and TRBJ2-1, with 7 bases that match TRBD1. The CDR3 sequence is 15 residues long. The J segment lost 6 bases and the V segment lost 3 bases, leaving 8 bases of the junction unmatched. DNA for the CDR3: TGTGCCAGCAGTTTGAGGTTCAGGGGGATCAATGAGCAGTTCTTC. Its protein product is CASSLRFRGINEQFF.

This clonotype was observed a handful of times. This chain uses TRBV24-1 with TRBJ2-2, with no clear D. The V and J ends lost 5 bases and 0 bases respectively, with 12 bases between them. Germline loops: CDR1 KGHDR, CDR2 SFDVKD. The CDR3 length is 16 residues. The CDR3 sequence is CATSVSQASNTGELFF. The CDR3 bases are TGTGCCACCAGTGTTAGTCAGGCCTCGAACACCGGGGAGCTGTTTTTT.

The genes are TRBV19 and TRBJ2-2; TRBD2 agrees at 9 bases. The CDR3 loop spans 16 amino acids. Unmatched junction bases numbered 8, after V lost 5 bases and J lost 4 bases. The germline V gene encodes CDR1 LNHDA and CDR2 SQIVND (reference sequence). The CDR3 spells CASSDRTSAATGELFF. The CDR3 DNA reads TGTGCCAGTAGTGACAGGACTAGCGCGGCCACCGGGGAGCTGTTTTTT.